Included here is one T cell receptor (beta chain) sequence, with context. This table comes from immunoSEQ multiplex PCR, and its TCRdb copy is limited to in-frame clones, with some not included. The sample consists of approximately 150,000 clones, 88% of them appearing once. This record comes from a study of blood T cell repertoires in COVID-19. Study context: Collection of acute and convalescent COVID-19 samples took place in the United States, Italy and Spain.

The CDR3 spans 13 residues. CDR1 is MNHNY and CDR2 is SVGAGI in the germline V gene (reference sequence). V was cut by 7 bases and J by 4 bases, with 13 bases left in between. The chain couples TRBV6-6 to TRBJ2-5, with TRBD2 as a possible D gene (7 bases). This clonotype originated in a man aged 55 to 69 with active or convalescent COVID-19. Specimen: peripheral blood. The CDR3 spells CASTMGGPETQYF. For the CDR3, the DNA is TGTGCCAGCACCATGGGGGGGCCAGAGACCCAGTACTTC.